These 21 T cell receptor beta chains were sequenced from one sample in a study of cytomegalovirus exposure and HLA in healthy donors (dated 2017 in TCRdb). Library method: the immunoSEQ multiplex PCR assay. TCRdb's version of the immuneACCESS table is confined to in-frame rearrangements and falls short of the full clone set. An unresolved V gene accounts for under half of the shortfall where checked; the remainder is of unknown origin. In all, the sample holds some 150,000 clones, and roughly 90% of those were seen once. In total, the top ten clones hold roughly 4.3% of the sample. The specimen was PBMCs. The receptors were gathered from a man aged 18 to 29 in good health and CMV-seropositive.

The V call is TRBV5-1, the J call TRBJ1-6; TRBD1 aligns across 7 bases. The CDR3 runs 17 residues. Germline values: CDR1 SGHRS, CDR2 YFSETQ. V trimming: 0 bases; J trimming: 4 bases; junction bases outside the gene matches: 7. CDR3 sequence reads: CASSLAGGTEYNSPLHF. Written as DNA, the CDR3 is TGCGCCAGCAGCTTGGCAGGGGGGACAGAGTATAATTCACCCCTCCACTTT.

The chain is built from TRBV5-1 and TRBJ1-1; TRBD1 agrees at 8 bases. This CDR3 has 15 residues. CDR1 is SGHRS, CDR2 YFSETQ, per germline. The V segment lost 4 bases and the J segment 5 bases; nucleotides outside the gene matches: 10. Here the CDR3 DNA reads TGCGCCAGCAGCCCGGGGACAGGTTCCGTTACTGAAGCTTTCTTT. Its translation: CASSPGTGSVTEAFF.

V is TRBV7-9 and J is TRBJ1-1; 7 positions agree with TRBD1. Per the germline V gene, CDR1 is SEHNR and CDR2 is FQNEAQ (reference sequence). V trimming: 5 bases; J trimming: 0 bases; junction bases outside the gene matches: 6. This CDR3 comprises 15 residues. The CDR3 loop reads CASSPGGGLNTEAFF. The CDR3 DNA sequence: TGTGCCAGCAGCCCTGGAGGGGGCCTGAACACTGAAGCTTTCTTT.

The chain's CDR3 is CASSPTGFDQPQHF. In DNA form, the CDR3 reads TGTGCCAGCAGTCCAACAGGGTTTGATCAGCCCCAGCATTTT. J is TRBJ1-5 and V is TRBV28, with D perhaps matching TRBD1 (6 bases). This CDR3 has 14 amino acids. The V and J ends lost 5 bases and 5 bases respectively, with 13 bases between them. Germline loops: CDR1 MDHEN, CDR2 SYDVKM.

The chain recombines TRBV27 with TRBJ2-1; the match to TRBD1 covers 7 bases. The CDR3 totals 16 residues. J lost 0 bases, V lost 5 bases, and 7 bases had no gene match. Germline V gene sequence: CDR1 MNHEY, CDR2 SMNVEV (reference sequence). CDR3 sequence reads: CASSTGASASYNEQFF. In DNA form, the CDR3 reads TGTGCCAGCAGTACAGGGGCCTCTGCCTCCTACAATGAGCAGTTCTTC.

J is TRBJ1-1 and V is TRBV6-5, with D unresolved. This CDR3 contains 13 residues. CDR1 MNHEY and CDR2 SVGAGI come from the germline V gene. Trimming cost V 1 base and J 4 bases, with 7 bases left between them. The CDR3 coding sequence is TGTGCCAGCAGTTACTTTAGGAGCACTGAAGCTTTCTTT. It translates to CASSYFRSTEAFF.

The rearrangement uses TRBV5-1 and TRBJ1-3; 7 bases map to TRBD1. V dropped 2 bases and J dropped 4; count of bases not matched to a gene: 6. The germline CDR1 and CDR2 sequences are SGHRS and YFSETQ. This CDR3 is built from 15 residues. CDR3 sequence: CASSLGGLDGNTIYF. In nucleotides, the CDR3 is TGCGCCAGCAGCTTAGGGGGCTTGGACGGAAACACCATATATTTT.

DNA of the CDR3: TGTGCCAGCAGCTTACAGACTAGCGGGGGAAAGCAGTACTTC. It is translated as CASSLQTSGGKQYF. The V gene is TRBV7-8, the J gene TRBJ2-7, with 12 bases fitting TRBD2. Unmatched junction bases numbered 4, after V lost 2 bases and J lost 8 bases. The germline gives CDR1 SGHVS, CDR2 FQNEAQ. The CDR3 extends over 14 amino acids. Using reference TRBV7-8 and TRBJ2-7 for the parts outside the CDR3, the full variable domain is GAGVSQSPRYKVAKRGQDVALRCDPISGHVSLFWYQQALGQGPEFLTYFQNEAQLDKSGLPSDRFFAERPEGSVSTLKIQRTQQEDSAVYLCASSLQTSGGKQYFGPGTRLTVT.

The chain uses TRBV5-1 and TRBJ1-4; 7 bases are shared with TRBD1. The length of the CDR3 is 15 residues. V shed 7 bases, J shed 2 bases, and the junction held 8 bases outside the gene matches. CDR1 and CDR2 (germline): SGHRS, YFSETQ. This CDR3 reads CASGRGDSTNEKLFF. In DNA form, the CDR3 reads TGCGCCAGCGGTCGAGGGGACAGCACTAATGAAAAACTGTTTTTT.

This clone turned up a few times. CDR3 protein: CASSQGQGQGGSPLHF. The CDR3 coding sequence is TGCGCCAGCAGCCAGGGCCAGGGACAGGGGGGTTCACCCCTCCACTTT. The V call is TRBV4-1, the J call TRBJ1-6; 11 bases line up with TRBD1. Germline V gene lookup returns CDR1 MGHRA and CDR2 YSYEKL. CDR3 size: 16 residues. The trim removed 3 bases at V and 9 bases at J, leaving 7 bases unmatched.

Only a few counts were recorded for this clone. Other nucleotide sequences in the sample specify the same CDR3. The chain couples TRBV9 to TRBJ1-2; D is unclear. V was cut by 0 bases and J by 11 bases, with 11 bases left in between. The CDR3 has 12 amino acids. Germline V gene lookup returns CDR1 SGDLS and CDR2 YYNGEE. CDR3 coding DNA: TGTGCCAGCAGCGTAGGAGGTAGAGGATACACCTTC. Its protein is CASSVGGRGYTF.

The gene calls are TRBV12-5 and TRBJ2-2; a weak D match, TRBD1 (6 bases). V was trimmed by 4 bases and J by 6 bases, leaving 9 bases between them. This CDR3 spans 13 amino acids. Germline-derived CDR1 and CDR2 are LGHNT and FRNRAP. CDR3 protein: CASGWDISGELFF. DNA of the CDR3: TGTGCTAGTGGTTGGGACATATCCGGGGAGCTGTTTTTT.

The chain carries TRBV27 and TRBJ1-6; unclear D gene. This CDR3 contains 14 residues. V lost 7 bases and J 7 bases, leaving 14 bases between the germline ends. From germline, CDR1 is MNHEY and CDR2 SMNVEV (reference sequence). CDR3 protein: CASTLAPFNSPLHF. The CDR3 coding sequence is TGTGCCAGCACCTTAGCGCCATTCAATTCACCCCTCCACTTT.

The chain has TRBV7-9 and TRBJ1-1; the D gene is possibly TRBD1 (5 bases). The CDR3 is 13 residues long. Looked up from germline, CDR1 is SEHNR and CDR2 is FQNEAQ (reference sequence). Trimming cost V 5 bases and J 4 bases, with 11 bases left between them. CDR3 loop: CASSIQGSTEAFF. As DNA, the CDR3 is TGTGCCAGCAGCATTCAGGGTAGCACTGAAGCTTTCTTT.

The chain joins TRBV30 to TRBJ2-5; 8 positions agree with TRBD2. CDR1 is GTSNPN, CDR2 SVGIG, per germline (reference sequence). With V trimmed by 0 bases and J by 5 bases, 11 bases remained unmatched. The CDR3 totals 16 residues. This CDR3 reads CAWSVGTSASGETQYF. DNA of the CDR3: TGTGCCTGGAGTGTAGGGACTAGTGCAAGCGGGGAGACCCAGTACTTC.

V is TRBV6-1 and J is TRBJ2-7; D is perhaps TRBD1 (6 bases). Looked up from germline, CDR1 is MNHNS and CDR2 is SASEGT. V was trimmed by 1 base and J by 3 bases, leaving 7 bases between them. This CDR3 region has 13 residues. The CDR3 sequence: CASSEVGGYEQYF. The CDR3 DNA is TGTGCCAGCAGTGAAGTAGGGGGCTACGAGCAGTACTTC.

The CDR3 DNA reads as TGTGCCAGCAGTCACCCCGGGACTAGCGACGAGCAGTACTTC. It yields the protein CASSHPGTSDEQYF. J is TRBJ2-7 and V is TRBV6-5; 10 nucleotides align to TRBD2. CDR3 size: 14 residues. V lost 5 bases to trimming and J lost 5 bases; unmatched junction nucleotides: 6. The V gene's germline CDR1 is MNHEY and CDR2 SVGAGI.

The V and J genes are TRBV9 and TRBJ2-2; 9 bases agree with TRBD1. The CDR3 totals 16 residues. Trimming at V came to 0 bases and at J to 7 bases, leaving 7 bases not matched to a gene. Germline V gene data show CDR1 as SGDLS and CDR2 as YYNGEE. In DNA form, the CDR3 reads TGTGCCAGCAGCGTAGGGACAGGGGTTACTATCGGGGAGCTGTTTTTT. Its translation is CASSVGTGVTIGELFF.

This rearrangement joins TRBV2 to TRBJ2-6, with 7 bases fitting TRBD1. The CDR3 contains 16 residues. V lost 5 bases to trimming and J lost 0 bases; unmatched junction nucleotides: 4. Germline V CDR1 and CDR2: SNHLY, FYNNEI. The CDR3 DNA is TGTGCCAGCAGTCCGACAGGGCTCTCTGGGGCCAACGTCCTGACTTTC. Its translation is CASSPTGLSGANVLTF.

The chain recombines TRBV7-6 with TRBJ2-2; D uncertain. CDR1 SGHVS and CDR2 FNYEAQ come from the germline V gene. V was shortened by 5 bases and J by 4 bases, with 5 bases between the two germline ends. There are 12 residues in the CDR3. The CDR3 nucleotides read TGTGCCAGCAGCCACTCCACCGGGGAGCTGTTTTTT. Translated: CASSHSTGELFF. The entire variable domain, with the rest obtained from reference TRBV7-6 and TRBJ2-2, is as follows: GAGVSQSPRYKVTKRGQDVALRCDPISGHVSLYWYRQALGQGPEFLTYFNYEAQQDKSGLPNDRFSAERPEGSISTLTIQRTEQRDSAMYRCASSHSTGELFFGEGSRLTVL.

This chain links TRBV5-1 with TRBJ1-6, with TRBD1 matching 7 bases. Losses at the gene ends were 4 bases for V and 6 bases for J; bases not matched to a gene: 10. The CDR3 loop spans 16 amino acids. Per germline, CDR1 SGHRS and CDR2 YFSETQ. This chain's CDR3 is CASSPSRQGPNSPLHF. The DNA for the CDR3 is TGCGCCAGCAGCCCCTCTCGACAGGGACCTAATTCACCCCTCCACTTT.